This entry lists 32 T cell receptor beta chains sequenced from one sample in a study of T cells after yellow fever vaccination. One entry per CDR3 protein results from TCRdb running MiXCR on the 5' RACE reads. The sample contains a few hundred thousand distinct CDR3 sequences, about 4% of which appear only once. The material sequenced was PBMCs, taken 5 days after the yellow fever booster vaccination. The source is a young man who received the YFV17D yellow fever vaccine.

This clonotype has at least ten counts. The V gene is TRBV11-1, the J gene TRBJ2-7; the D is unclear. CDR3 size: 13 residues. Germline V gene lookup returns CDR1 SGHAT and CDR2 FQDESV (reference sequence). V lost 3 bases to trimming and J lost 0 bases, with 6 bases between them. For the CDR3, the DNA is TGTGCCAGCAGCTTTGGGGACTCCTACGAGCAGTACTTC. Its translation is CASSFGDSYEQYF.

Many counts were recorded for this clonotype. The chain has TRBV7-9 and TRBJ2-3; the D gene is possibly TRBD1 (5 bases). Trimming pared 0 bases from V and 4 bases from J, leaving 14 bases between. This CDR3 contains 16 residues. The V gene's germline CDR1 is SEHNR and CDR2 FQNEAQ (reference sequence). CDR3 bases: TGTGCCAGCAGCTTAGCGGGGCTGTCGGCTGCAGATACGCAGTATTTT. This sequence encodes CASSLAGLSAADTQYF. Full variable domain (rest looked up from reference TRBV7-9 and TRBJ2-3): DTGVSQNPRHKITKRGQNVTFRCDPISEHNRLYWYRQTLGQGPEFLTYFQNEAQLEKSRLLSDRFSAERPKGSFSTLEIQRTEQGDSAMYLCASSLAGLSAADTQYFGPGTRLTVL.

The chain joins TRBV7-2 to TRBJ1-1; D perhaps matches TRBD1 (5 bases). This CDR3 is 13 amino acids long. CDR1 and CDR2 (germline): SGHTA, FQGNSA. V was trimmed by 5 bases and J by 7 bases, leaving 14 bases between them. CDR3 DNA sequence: TGTGCCAGCAGCATACGGGACGCCAGTGAAGCTTTCTTT. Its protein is CASSIRDASEAFF.

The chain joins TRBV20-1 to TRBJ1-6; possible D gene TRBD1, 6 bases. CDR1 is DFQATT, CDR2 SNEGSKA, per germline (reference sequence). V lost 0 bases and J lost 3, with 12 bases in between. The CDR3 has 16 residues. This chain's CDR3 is CSARDRVRGYNSPLHF. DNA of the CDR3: TGCAGTGCTAGAGATCGGGTCAGGGGCTATAATTCACCCCTCCACTTT.

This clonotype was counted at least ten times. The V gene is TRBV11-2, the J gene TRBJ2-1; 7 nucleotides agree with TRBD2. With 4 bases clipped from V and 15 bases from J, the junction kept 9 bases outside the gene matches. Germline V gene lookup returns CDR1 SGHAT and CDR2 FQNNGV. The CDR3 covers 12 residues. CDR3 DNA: TGTGCCAGCAGCTCCCTACTAGCGAAGGTGTTCTTC. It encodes CASSSLLAKVFF.

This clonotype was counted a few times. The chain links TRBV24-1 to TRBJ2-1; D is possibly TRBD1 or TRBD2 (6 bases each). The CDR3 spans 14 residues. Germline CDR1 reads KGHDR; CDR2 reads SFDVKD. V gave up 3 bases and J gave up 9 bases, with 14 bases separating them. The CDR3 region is CATSDQGRKGEQFF. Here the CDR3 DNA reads TGTGCCACCAGTGATCAGGGGAGGAAGGGTGAGCAGTTCTTC.

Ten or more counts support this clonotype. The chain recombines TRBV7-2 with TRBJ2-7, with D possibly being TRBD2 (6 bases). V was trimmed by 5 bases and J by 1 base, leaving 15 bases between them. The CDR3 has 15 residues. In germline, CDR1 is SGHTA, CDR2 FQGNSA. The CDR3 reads CASSPRGLKSYEQYF. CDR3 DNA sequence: TGTGCCAGCAGCCCCCGGGGACTGAAGTCCTACGAGCAGTACTTC.

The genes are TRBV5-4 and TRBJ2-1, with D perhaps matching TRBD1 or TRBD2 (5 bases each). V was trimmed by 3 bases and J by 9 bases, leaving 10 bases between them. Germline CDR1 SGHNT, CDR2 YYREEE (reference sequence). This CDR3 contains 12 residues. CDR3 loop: CASSSRDGEQFF. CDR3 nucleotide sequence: TGTGCCAGCAGCTCCAGGGACGGTGAGCAGTTCTTC.

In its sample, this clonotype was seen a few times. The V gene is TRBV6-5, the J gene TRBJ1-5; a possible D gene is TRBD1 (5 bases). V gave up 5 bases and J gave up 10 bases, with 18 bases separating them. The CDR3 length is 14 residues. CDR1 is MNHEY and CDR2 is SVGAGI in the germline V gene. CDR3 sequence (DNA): TGTGCCAGCAGTACGGACACGAGAGATGGTCCCCAGCATTTT. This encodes CASSTDTRDGPQHF.

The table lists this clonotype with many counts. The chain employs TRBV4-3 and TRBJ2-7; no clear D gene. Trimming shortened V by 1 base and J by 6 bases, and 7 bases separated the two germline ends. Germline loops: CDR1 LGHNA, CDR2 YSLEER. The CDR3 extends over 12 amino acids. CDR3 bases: TGCGCCAGCAGCCAAGGAGGCTCCGAGCAGTACTTC. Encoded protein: CASSQGGSEQYF.

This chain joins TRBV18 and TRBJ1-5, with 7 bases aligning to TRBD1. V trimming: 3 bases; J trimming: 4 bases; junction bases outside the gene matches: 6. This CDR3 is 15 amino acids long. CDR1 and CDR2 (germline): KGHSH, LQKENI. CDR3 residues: CASSPTGNFNQPQHF. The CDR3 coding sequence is TGTGCCAGCTCACCGACAGGGAACTTTAATCAGCCCCAGCATTTT.

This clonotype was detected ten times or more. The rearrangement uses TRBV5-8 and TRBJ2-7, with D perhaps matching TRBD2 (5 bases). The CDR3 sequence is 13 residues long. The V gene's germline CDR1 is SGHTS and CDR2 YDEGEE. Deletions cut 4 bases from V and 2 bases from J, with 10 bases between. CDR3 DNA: TGTGCCAGCAGCCCCCCCGGGGCCTACGAGCAGTACTTC. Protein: CASSPPGAYEQYF.

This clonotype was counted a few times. CDR3 residues: CASSARTGGWNSPLHF. The CDR3 nucleotides are TGTGCCAGCAGCGCTCGGACAGGGGGCTGGAATTCACCCCTCCACTTT. The chain couples TRBV5-5 to TRBJ1-6; TRBD1 matches 11 bases. Trimming cost V 4 bases and J 7 bases; bases outside gene matches: 7. Germline CDR1 SGHKS, CDR2 YYEKEE (reference sequence). The CDR3 has 16 residues.

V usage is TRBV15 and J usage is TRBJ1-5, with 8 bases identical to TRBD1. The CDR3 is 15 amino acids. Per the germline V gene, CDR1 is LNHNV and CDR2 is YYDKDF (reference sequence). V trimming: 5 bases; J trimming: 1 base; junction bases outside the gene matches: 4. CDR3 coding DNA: TGTGCCACCAGCGTGACAGGGGACAGCAATCAGCCCCAGCATTTT. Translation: CATSVTGDSNQPQHF.

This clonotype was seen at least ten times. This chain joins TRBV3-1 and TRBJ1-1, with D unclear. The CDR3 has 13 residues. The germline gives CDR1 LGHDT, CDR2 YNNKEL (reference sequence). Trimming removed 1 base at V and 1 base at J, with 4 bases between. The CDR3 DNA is TGTGCCAGCAGCCAAGCCCCGAACACTGAAGCTTTCTTT. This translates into CASSQAPNTEAFF. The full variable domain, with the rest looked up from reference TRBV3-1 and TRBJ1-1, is DTAVSQTPKYLVTQMGNDKSIKCEQNLGHDTMYWYKQDSKKFLKIMFSYNNKELIINETVPNRFSPKSPDKAHLNLHINSLELGDSAVYFCASSQAPNTEAFFGQGTRLTVV.

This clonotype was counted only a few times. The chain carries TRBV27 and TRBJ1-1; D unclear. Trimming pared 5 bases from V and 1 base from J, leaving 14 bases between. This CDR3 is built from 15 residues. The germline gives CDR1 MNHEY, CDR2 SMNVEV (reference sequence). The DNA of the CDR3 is TGTGCCAGCAGTGCGCCCAGGACCGCGAACACTGAAGCTTTCTTT. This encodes CASSAPRTANTEAFF.

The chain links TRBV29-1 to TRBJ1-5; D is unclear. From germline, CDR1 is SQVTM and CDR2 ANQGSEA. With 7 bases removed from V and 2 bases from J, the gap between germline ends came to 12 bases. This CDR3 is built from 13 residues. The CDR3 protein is CSGWAGGNQPQHF. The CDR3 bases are TGCAGCGGGTGGGCGGGAGGCAATCAGCCCCAGCATTTT.

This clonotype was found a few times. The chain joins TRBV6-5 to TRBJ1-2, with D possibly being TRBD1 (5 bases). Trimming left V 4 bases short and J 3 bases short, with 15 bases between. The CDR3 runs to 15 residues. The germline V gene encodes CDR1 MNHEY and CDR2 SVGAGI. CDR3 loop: CASSSRTPGYYGYTF. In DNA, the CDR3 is TGTGCCAGCAGTTCCAGAACCCCAGGGTACTATGGCTACACCTTC.

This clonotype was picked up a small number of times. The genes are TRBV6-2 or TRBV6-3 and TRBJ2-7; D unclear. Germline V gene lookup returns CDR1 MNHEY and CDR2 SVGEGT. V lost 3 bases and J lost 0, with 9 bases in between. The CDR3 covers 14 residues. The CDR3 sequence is CASSYSVPSYEQYV. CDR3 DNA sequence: TGTGCCAGCAGTTATTCGGTGCCCTCCTACGAGCAGTACGTC.

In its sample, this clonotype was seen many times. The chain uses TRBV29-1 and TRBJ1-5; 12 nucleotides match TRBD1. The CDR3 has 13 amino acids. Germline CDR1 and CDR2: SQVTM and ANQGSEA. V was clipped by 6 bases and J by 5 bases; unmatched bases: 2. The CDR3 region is CSVGTGGHQPQHF. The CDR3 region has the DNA TGCAGCGTCGGGACAGGGGGCCATCAGCCCCAGCATTTT.

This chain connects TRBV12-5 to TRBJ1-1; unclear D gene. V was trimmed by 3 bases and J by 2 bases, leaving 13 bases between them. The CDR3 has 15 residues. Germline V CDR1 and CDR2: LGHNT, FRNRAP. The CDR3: CASGFRVDGNTEAFF. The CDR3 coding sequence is TGTGCTAGTGGTTTTCGGGTCGACGGAAACACTGAAGCTTTCTTT.

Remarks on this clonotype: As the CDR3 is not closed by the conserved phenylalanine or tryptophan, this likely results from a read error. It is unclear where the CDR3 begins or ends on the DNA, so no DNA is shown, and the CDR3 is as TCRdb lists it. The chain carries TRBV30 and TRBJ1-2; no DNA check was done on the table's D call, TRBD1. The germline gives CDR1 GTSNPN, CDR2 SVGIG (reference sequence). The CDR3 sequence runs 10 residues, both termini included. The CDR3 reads CAWDRDRAFL.

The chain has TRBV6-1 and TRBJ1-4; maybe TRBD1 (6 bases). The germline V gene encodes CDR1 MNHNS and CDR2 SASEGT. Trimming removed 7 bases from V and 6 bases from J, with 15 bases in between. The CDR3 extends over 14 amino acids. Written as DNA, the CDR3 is TGTGCCAGCATCAGGGGAGGGAACGATGAAAAACTGTTTTTT. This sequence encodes CASIRGGNDEKLFF.

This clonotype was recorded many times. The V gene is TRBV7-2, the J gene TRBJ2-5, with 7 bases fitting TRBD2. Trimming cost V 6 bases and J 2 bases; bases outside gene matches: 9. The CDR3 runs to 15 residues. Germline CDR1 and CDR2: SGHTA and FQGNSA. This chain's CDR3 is CASRPLGGTQETQYF. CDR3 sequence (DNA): TGTGCCAGCAGGCCACTGGGGGGGACTCAAGAGACCCAGTACTTC.

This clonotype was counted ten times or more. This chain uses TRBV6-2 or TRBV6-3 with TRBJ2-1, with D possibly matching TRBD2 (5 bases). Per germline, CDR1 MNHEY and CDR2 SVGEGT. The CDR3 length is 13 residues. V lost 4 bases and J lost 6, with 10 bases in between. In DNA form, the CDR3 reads TGTGCCAGCAGTTTAAGGACTCCCAATGAGCAGTTCTTC. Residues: CASSLRTPNEQFF.

CDR3 amino acids: CASSYHLAGGTNTDTQYF. The CDR3 DNA reads as TGTGCCAGCAGTTACCATCTAGCGGGGGGAACAAACACAGATACGCAGTATTTT. The rearrangement uses TRBV6-5 and TRBJ2-3; 11 nucleotides align to TRBD2. The CDR3 is 18 amino acids. Per germline, CDR1 MNHEY and CDR2 SVGAGI. J was trimmed by 2 bases and V by 2 bases; bases with no gene match: 9.

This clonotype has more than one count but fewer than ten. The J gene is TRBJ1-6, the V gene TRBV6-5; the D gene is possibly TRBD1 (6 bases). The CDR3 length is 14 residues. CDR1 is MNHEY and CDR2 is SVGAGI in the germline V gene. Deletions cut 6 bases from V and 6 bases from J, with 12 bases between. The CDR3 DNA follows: TGTGCCAGCAGCCACAGGGACCTTAATTCACCCCTCCACTTT. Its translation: CASSHRDLNSPLHF.

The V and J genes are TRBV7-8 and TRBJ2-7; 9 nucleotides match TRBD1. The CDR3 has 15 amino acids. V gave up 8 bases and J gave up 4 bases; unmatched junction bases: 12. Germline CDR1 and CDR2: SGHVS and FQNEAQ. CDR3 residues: CASGWGNRGPYEQYF. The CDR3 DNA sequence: TGTGCCAGCGGCTGGGGGAACAGGGGGCCTTACGAGCAGTACTTC.

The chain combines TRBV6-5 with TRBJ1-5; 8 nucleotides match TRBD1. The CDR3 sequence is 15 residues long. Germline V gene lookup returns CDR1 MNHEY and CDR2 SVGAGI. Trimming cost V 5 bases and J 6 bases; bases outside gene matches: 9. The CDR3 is CASSVGQGMGQPQHF. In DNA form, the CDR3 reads TGTGCCAGCAGTGTCGGACAGGGAATGGGTCAGCCCCAGCATTTT.

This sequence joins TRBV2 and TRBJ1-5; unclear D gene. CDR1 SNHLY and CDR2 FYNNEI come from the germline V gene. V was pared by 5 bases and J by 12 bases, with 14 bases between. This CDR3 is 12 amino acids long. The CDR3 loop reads CASSNDDPGQHF. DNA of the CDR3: TGTGCCAGCAGTAATGACGACCCCGGCCAGCATTTT.

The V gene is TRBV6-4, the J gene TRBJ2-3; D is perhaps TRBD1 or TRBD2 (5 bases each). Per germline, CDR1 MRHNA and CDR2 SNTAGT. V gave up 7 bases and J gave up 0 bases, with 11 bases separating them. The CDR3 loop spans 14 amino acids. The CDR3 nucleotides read TGTGCCAGCAAGAGGGACGCCAGCACAGATACGCAGTATTTT. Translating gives CASKRDASTDTQYF.

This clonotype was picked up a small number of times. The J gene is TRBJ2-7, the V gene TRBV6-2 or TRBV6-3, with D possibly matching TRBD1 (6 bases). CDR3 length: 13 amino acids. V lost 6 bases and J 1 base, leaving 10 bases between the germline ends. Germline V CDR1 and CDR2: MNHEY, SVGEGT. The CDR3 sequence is CASRGHGSYEQYV. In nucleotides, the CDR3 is TGTGCCAGCAGGGGACACGGTTCCTACGAGCAGTACGTC.